Listed below are T cell receptor beta chains from one sample, sequenced in a study of blood T cell repertoires in COVID-19. The method was immunoSEQ multiplex PCR; TCRdb's version includes in-frame clones alone and lacks a portion of them. This sample has fewer than 350,000 clones, with 85% found just once. Source material: PBMCs or T cells enriched from blood (not recorded which). The receptors shown here come from a woman aged 30 to 39 who had been exposed to COVID-19. Each CDR3 is given with its conserved first and last residue. Each record gives: V gene, J gene, clone size, D gene, CDR3 protein, CDR3 DNA. A D gene is named only where the DNA matches it firmly. Size values are once, few and many counts, or a class for expanded clones, and some rows have none.

>TRBV4-3|TRBJ2-3|-|-
CASSRKKIETPTSTDTQYF
TGCGCCAGCAGCCGGAAAAAGATTGAGACACCCACTAGCACAGATACGCAGTATTTT
>TRBV6-2/TRBV6-3|TRBJ1-2|-|TRBD1
CASSSGQATYGYTF
TGTGCCAGCAGTTCCGGACAGGCCACCTATGGCTACACCTTC
>TRBV14|TRBJ2-3|-|-
CASSPSPTDTQYF
TGTGCCAGCAGCCCTTCCCCCACAGATACGCAGTATTTT
>TRBV4-3|TRBJ2-1|once|-
CASSQKFSLGASYNEQFF
TGCGCCAGCAGCCAAAAGTTTTCATTGGGGGCGTCCTACAATGAGCAGTTCTTC
>TRBV19|TRBJ1-6|-|-
CASSTLIGRNSYNSPLHF
TGTGCCAGTAGTACCCTGATCGGCAGGAACTCCTATAATTCACCCCTCCACTTT
>TRBV11-2|TRBJ1-1|-|-
CASSLARGEAFF
TGTGCCAGCAGCTTGGCACGGGGGGAAGCTTTCTTT
>TRBV28|TRBJ1-3|-|-
CASSLSGSGNTIYF
TGTGCCAGCAGTTTATCGGGCTCTGGAAACACCATATATTTT
>TRBV7-8|TRBJ2-1|few|TRBD2
CASSLELAGVQNEQFF
TGTGCCAGCAGCTTAGAATTAGCGGGAGTGCAGAATGAGCAGTTCTTC
>TRBV28|TRBJ1-5|-|TRBD1
CASGDRVNQPQHF
TGTGCCAGCGGGGACAGGGTCAATCAGCCCCAGCATTTT
>TRBV4-1|TRBJ1-5|-|-
CASSQVSRAYSNQPQHF
TGCGCCAGCAGCCAAGTTAGTCGAGCTTATAGCAATCAGCCCCAGCATTTT
>TRBV12-3/TRBV12-4|TRBJ2-7|-|-
CASSLRGSYEQYF
TGTGCCAGCAGTTTACGGGGATCCTACGAGCAGTACTTC
>TRBV5-1|TRBJ2-3|-|TRBD2
CASSPSGTTDTQYF
TGCGCCAGCAGCCCTAGCGGAACCACAGATACGCAGTATTTT
>TRBV11-2|TRBJ2-1|-|-
CASSPRQGLNNEQFF
TGTGCCAGCAGCCCTCGACAGGGACTGAACAATGAGCAGTTCTTC
>TRBV4-3|TRBJ2-1|-|TRBD2
CASSQDSGGAGSYNEQFF
TGCGCCAGCAGCCAAGATAGCGGGGGGGCCGGCTCCTACAATGAGCAGTTCTTC
>TRBV20-1|TRBJ2-7|-|TRBD2
CSASASGGTISYEQYF
TGCAGTGCTAGTGCTAGCGGGGGGACTATATCCTACGAGCAGTACTTC
>TRBV28|TRBJ2-3|-|TRBD2
CASSLGLAGRGGYF
TGTGCCAGCAGTTTAGGACTAGCGGGAAGAGGGGGGTATTTT
>TRBV7-2|TRBJ2-7|-|TRBD1
CASSLRQGYEQYF
TGTGCCAGCAGCCTCCGACAGGGCTACGAGCAGTACTTC
>TRBV30|TRBJ2-2|-|TRBD2
CAWTRTSGYRFLGELFF
TGTGCCTGGACCCGGACTAGCGGGTATCGGTTTCTCGGGGAGCTGTTTTTT
>TRBV2|TRBJ1-5|-|-
CASGGASNQPQHF
TGTGCCAGCGGGGGGGCTAGCAATCAGCCCCAGCATTTT
>TRBV10-3|TRBJ2-3|-|TRBD2
CAHSIRAGGAQDTQYF
TGTGCCCATTCGATCCGGGCGGGGGGGGCCCAAGATACGCAGTATTTT
>TRBV2|TRBJ1-2|-|-
CASLRDPSNYGYTF
TGTGCCAGTCTCAGGGATCCCAGTAACTATGGCTACACCTTC
>TRBV27|TRBJ1-1|-|TRBD1
CASSPSLDRGTEAFF
TGTGCCAGCAGTCCCAGTCTTGACAGGGGGACTGAAGCTTTCTTT
>TRBV7-8|TRBJ1-5|once|-
CASSINRANQPQHF
TGTGCCAGCAGCATAAACAGGGCGAATCAGCCCCAGCATTTT
>TRBV30|TRBJ2-5|-|-
CAWTGGNGETQYF
TGTGCCTGGACGGGCGGGAACGGGGAGACCCAGTACTTC
>TRBV6-5|TRBJ2-1|few|-
CASSPQRSSYNEQFF
TGTGCCAGCAGTCCGCAGCGGAGCTCCTACAATGAGCAGTTCTTC
>TRBV7-2|TRBJ2-7|-|TRBD1
CASSTYTGGEQYF
TGTGCCAGCAGCACATATACAGGGGGTGAGCAGTACTTC
>TRBV6-5|TRBJ2-3|once|TRBD1
CASRWDRNTDTQYF
TGTGCCAGCAGGTGGGACAGAAACACAGATACGCAGTATTTT
>TRBV5-1|TRBJ2-5|-|-
CASSSQGSQETQYF
TGCGCCAGCAGTTCACAGGGCTCCCAAGAGACCCAGTACTTC
>TRBV5-1|TRBJ1-1|-|-
CASSQAMNTEAFF
TGCGCCAGCAGCCAAGCTATGAACACTGAAGCTTTCTTT
>TRBV2|TRBJ2-6|once|TRBD2
CASSGGRGDHSGANVLTF
TGTGCCAGCAGTGGTGGGCGGGGGGACCACTCTGGGGCCAACGTCCTGACTTTC
>TRBV24-1|TRBJ1-5|-|TRBD1
CATSDTGGWEPQHF
TGTGCCACCAGTGACACAGGGGGCTGGGAGCCCCAGCATTTT
>TRBV7-9|TRBJ1-2|-|-
CASSLAFGRGSGYTF
TGTGCCAGCAGCTTAGCGTTTGGGCGGGGTTCTGGCTACACCTTC
>TRBV10-3|TRBJ1-5|few|-
CAISGAGNQPQHF
TGTGCCATCAGTGGGGCAGGCAATCAGCCCCAGCATTTT
>TRBV4-3|TRBJ1-1|-|TRBD1
CASSRQYPDRATVNTEAFF
TGCGCCAGCAGCCGTCAGTATCCGGACAGGGCAACCGTGAACACTGAAGCTTTCTTT
>TRBV7-2|TRBJ2-5|-|-
CASSLAGGLETQYF
TGTGCCAGCAGCTTAGCGGGGGGGCTGGAGACCCAGTACTTC
>TRBV4-3|TRBJ2-7|-|TRBD2
CASSLSGGVKSYEQYF
TGCGCCAGCAGCCTGAGCGGGGGGGTCAAGTCCTACGAGCAGTACTTC
>TRBV7-3|TRBJ2-3|once|TRBD2
CASSPSGVRRDTQYF
TGTGCCAGCAGTCCTAGCGGGGTTCGGAGAGATACGCAGTATTTT
>TRBV28|TRBJ2-1|once|TRBD2
CASTSELAGGASYNEQFF
TGTGCCAGCACCTCTGAGCTAGCGGGAGGCGCCTCCTACAATGAGCAGTTCTTC
>TRBV4-1|TRBJ1-2|-|TRBD1
CASSHAEGTGYYGYTF
TGCGCCAGCAGCCATGCTGAAGGGACAGGGTACTATGGCTACACCTTC
>TRBV19|TRBJ2-3|-|-
CASSIQATVTDTQYF
TGTGCCAGTAGTATCCAGGCGACGGTCACAGATACGCAGTATTTT
>TRBV27|TRBJ1-1|-|-
CASSFTTLTGIGKYTEAFF
TGTGCCAGCAGCTTCACCACCCTAACAGGGATCGGTAAGTACACTGAAGCTTTCTTT
>TRBV20-1|TRBJ2-5|once|TRBD2
CSASLGRGGTETQYF
TGCAGTGCTAGTCTTGGGCGGGGGGGCACAGAGACCCAGTACTTC
>TRBV7-9|TRBJ2-7|once|TRBD1
CASRSGDRGGEQYF
TGTGCCAGCAGATCCGGGGACAGGGGGGGCGAGCAGTACTTC
>TRBV30|TRBJ1-2|-|-
CAWSVQGGVIGYTF
TGTGCCTGGAGTGTACAAGGGGGGGTAATTGGCTACACCTTC
>TRBV15|TRBJ1-1|once|TRBD1
CATSRQGQGNTEAFF
TGTGCCACCAGCAGACAGGGACAGGGGAATACTGAAGCTTTCTTT
>TRBV15|TRBJ1-1|once|TRBD1
CATSRDLGTGGTEAFF
TGTGCCACCAGCAGAGACCTTGGGACAGGGGGCACTGAAGCTTTCTTT
>TRBV7-9|TRBJ2-6|-|TRBD2
CAGTSGASKDWGNVLTF
TGTGCCGGGACTAGCGGGGCTTCTAAGGATTGGGGCAACGTCCTGACTTTC
>TRBV7-3|TRBJ2-4|-|-
CASSSAGGAQDIQYF
TGTGCCAGCAGCTCAGCGGGTGGGGCGCAAGACATTCAGTACTTC
>TRBV28|TRBJ1-1|-|-
CASRDNQGMNTEAFF
TGTGCCAGCAGGGATAATCAGGGGATGAACACTGAAGCTTTCTTT
>TRBV3-1/TRBV3-2|TRBJ2-5|-|TRBD2
CASSLLSWDGGQAGAKETQYF
TGTGCCAGCAGCCTCCTGAGCTGGGACGGAGGCCAAGCGGGAGCTAAGGAGACCCAGTACTTC
>TRBV27|TRBJ1-6|-|TRBD1
CASSFPDRENSPLHF
TGTGCCAGCAGTTTCCCGGACAGGGAGAATTCACCCCTCCACTTT
>TRBV2|TRBJ2-1|-|-
CASSQTGSYNEQFF
TGTGCCAGCAGTCAGACTGGCTCCTACAATGAGCAGTTCTTC
>TRBV3-1/TRBV3-2|TRBJ1-5|-|TRBD1
CASSQDRGRGQPQHF
TGTGCCAGCAGCCAGGACAGGGGGCGAGGTCAGCCCCAGCATTTT
>TRBV5-1|TRBJ1-3|-|-
CASRPGQIISGNTIYF
TGCGCCAGCAGGCCCGGACAGATTATTTCTGGAAACACCATATATTTT
>TRBV5-1|TRBJ2-1|once|-
CASSFRLGSSDEQFF
TGCGCCAGCAGCTTTAGACTAGGGTCCTCCGATGAGCAGTTCTTC
>TRBV10-1|TRBJ2-2|-|TRBD2
CASSGDSGGVSRELFF
TGCGCCAGCAGTGGGGATAGCGGGGGAGTCTCCCGGGAGCTGTTTTTT
>TRBV6-5|TRBJ1-5|-|-
CASGQPRGQPQHF
TGTGCCAGCGGACAGCCGAGGGGTCAGCCCCAGCATTTT